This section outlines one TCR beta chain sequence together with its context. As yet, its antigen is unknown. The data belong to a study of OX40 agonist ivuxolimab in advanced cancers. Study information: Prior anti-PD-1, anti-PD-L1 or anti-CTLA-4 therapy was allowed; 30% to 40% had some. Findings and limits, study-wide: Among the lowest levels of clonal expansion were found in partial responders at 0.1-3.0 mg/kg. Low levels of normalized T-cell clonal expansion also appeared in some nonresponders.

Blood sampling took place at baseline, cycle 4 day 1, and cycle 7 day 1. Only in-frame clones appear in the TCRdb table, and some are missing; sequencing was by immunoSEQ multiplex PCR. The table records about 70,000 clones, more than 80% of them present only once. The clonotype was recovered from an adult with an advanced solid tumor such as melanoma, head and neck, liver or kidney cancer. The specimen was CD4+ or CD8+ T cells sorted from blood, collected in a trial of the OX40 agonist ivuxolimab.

The chain's CDR3 is CASRGGVSTNEKLFF. The CDR3 DNA follows: TGTGCCAGTAGAGGCGGAGTATCAACTAATGAAAAACTGTTTTTT. This chain links TRBV19 with TRBJ1-4; D is undetermined. This CDR3 region has 15 residues. Germline V gene data show CDR1 as LNHDA and CDR2 as SQIVND (reference sequence). V lost 6 bases and J 0 bases, leaving 11 bases between the germline ends. Filled out from reference TRBV19 and TRBJ1-4, the complete variable domain reads DGGITQSPKYLFRKEGQNVTLSCEQNLNHDAMYWYRQDPGQGLRLIYYSQIVNDFQKGDIAEGYSVSREKKESFPLTVTSAQKNPTAFYLCASRGGVSTNEKLFFGSGTQLSVL.